The 27 T cell receptor beta chains in this list originate from one sample, sequenced in a study of beta chain features in type 1 diabetes. The study, taken as a whole, reports: Within each of all four CD4+ subsets, Type 1 diabetes patients had TCRB CDR3s that were moderately but significantly shorter.

Antigen specificity for these receptors is unknown. Every bit of the isolated RNA underwent reverse transcription, so sequencing read expressed TCRB transcripts. Data came from immunoSEQ multiplex PCR; TCRdb stores just in-frame clones and leaves some out. The sample contains around 140,000 clones, approximately 10% of which appear only once. Sequenced: central memory CD4+ T cells from blood. The receptors stem from a man aged 30 to 45 with type 1 diabetes.

This clone was observed a few times. This sequence joins TRBV7-2 and TRBJ1-1; D not certain. Germline CDR1 and CDR2: SGHTA and FQGNSA. Trimming left V 4 bases short and J 1 base short, with 7 bases between. The CDR3 has 13 amino acids. As DNA, the CDR3 is TGTGCCAGCAGCTATTCGGGGAACACTGAAGCTTTCTTT. This gives the protein CASSYSGNTEAFF. The full variable domain, its missing parts supplied by reference TRBV7-2 and TRBJ1-1, is GAGVSQSPSNKVTEKGKDVELRCDPISGHTALYWYRQSLGQGLEFLIYFQGNSAPDKSGLPSDRFSAERTGGSVSTLTIQRTQQEDSAVYLCASSYSGNTEAFFGQGTRLTVV.

In its sample, this clone was seen a few times. This chain connects TRBV6-5 to TRBJ1-1; the D is unclear. The length of the CDR3 is 13 residues. The ends were cut back, 1 base at V and 1 base at J, with 4 bases in the middle. Germline lookup yields CDR1 MNHEY and CDR2 SVGAGI. CDR3 loop: CASSYFRNTEAFF. CDR3 in DNA: TGTGCCAGCAGTTACTTCAGGAACACTGAAGCTTTCTTT.

This chain connects TRBV7-3 to TRBJ2-6, with D perhaps matching TRBD1 (6 bases). CDR3 length: 15 residues. V was pared by 2 bases and J by 2 bases, with 7 bases between. Germline V gene data show CDR1 as SGHTA and CDR2 as FQGTGA. The CDR3 loop reads CASSLGQPGANVLTF. The CDR3 nucleotides read TGTGCCAGCAGCTTAGGACAGCCTGGGGCCAACGTCCTGACTTTC.

The chain combines TRBV6-6 with TRBJ1-1, with a tentative D call TRBD1 (6 bases). Between the trimmed V and J ends, which lost 4 bases and 2 bases, there was a span of 14 bases. The CDR3 totals 15 residues. Looked up from germline, CDR1 is MNHNY and CDR2 is SVGAGI (reference sequence). CDR3 nucleotide sequence: TGTGCCAGCAGTTTGTTACACAGGGCTAACACTGAAGCTTTCTTT. Protein sequence: CASSLLHRANTEAFF.

The chain joins TRBV12-5 to TRBJ2-5; 16 nucleotides match TRBD2. V lost 4 bases to trimming and J lost 7 bases; unmatched junction nucleotides: 12. The CDR3 consists of 18 residues. Germline V gives CDR1 LGHNT, CDR2 FRNRAP. CDR3 loop: CASGSPSGLAGGPGTQYF. In DNA, the CDR3 is TGTGCTAGTGGTTCCCCGTCGGGACTAGCGGGGGGGCCGGGGACCCAGTACTTC. Drawing the rest from reference TRBV12-5 and TRBJ2-5, the complete variable domain is DARVTQTPRHKVTEMGQEVTMRCQPILGHNTVFWYRQTMMQGLELLAYFRNRAPLDDSGMPKDRFSAEMPDATLATLKIQPSEPRDSAVYFCASGSPSGLAGGPGTQYFGPGTRLLVL.

This clone showed up just a few times. This chain links TRBV28 with TRBJ2-7; D not certain. Germline CDR1 and CDR2: MDHEN and SYDVKM. The CDR3 covers 11 residues. The V gene lost 7 bases and the J gene lost 4 bases, with 8 bases spanning the gap. For the CDR3, the DNA is TGTGCCAGCAACAAGAGGTACGAGCAGTACTTC. Translation: CASNKRYEQYF.

The rearrangement joins TRBV5-1 to TRBJ1-4, with D uncertain. Between the trimmed V and J ends, which lost 5 bases and 6 bases, there was a span of 14 bases. CDR1 SGHRS and CDR2 YFSETQ come from the germline V gene. This CDR3 spans 14 amino acids. The chain's CDR3 is CASRSRVGDEKLFF. CDR3 sequence (DNA): TGCGCCAGCAGGTCGAGGGTTGGGGATGAAAAACTGTTTTTT.

J is TRBJ1-1 and V is TRBV30, with D possibly matching TRBD1 (6 bases). The CDR3 totals 15 residues. V lost 0 bases and J lost 1, with 12 bases in between. CDR1 GTSNPN and CDR2 SVGIG come from the germline V gene (reference sequence). In nucleotides, the CDR3 is TGTGCCTGGAGTGTACCGGGCAGGGGGAACACTGAAGCTTTCTTT. This translates into CAWSVPGRGNTEAFF.

A few counts support this clone. The V call is TRBV6-4, the J call TRBJ2-5; 8 nucleotides align to TRBD2. Germline trimming cut 4 bases from V and 0 bases from J; bases unmatched to any gene: 1. The V gene's germline CDR1 is MRHNA and CDR2 SNTAGT. This CDR3 spans 14 amino acids. This chain's CDR3 is CASSVAGYQETQYF. CDR3 in DNA: TGTGCCAGCAGTGTAGCGGGGTACCAAGAGACCCAGTACTTC.

This clone was seen a handful of times. V and J are TRBV30 and TRBJ2-2; D not resolved. The CDR3 has 13 residues. V was clipped by 0 bases and J by 0 bases, with 2 bases between them. Looked up from germline, CDR1 is GTSNPN and CDR2 is SVGIG (reference sequence). The DNA for the CDR3 is TGTGCCTGGAGTGTTACGAACACCGGGGAGCTGTTTTTT. This gives the protein CAWSVTNTGELFF.

The chain recombines TRBV7-9 with TRBJ2-1; possibly TRBD2 for D (6 bases). In germline, CDR1 is SEHNR, CDR2 FQNEAQ (reference sequence). The CDR3 runs to 12 residues. Trimming stripped 1 base from V and 15 bases from J, with 13 bases between. CDR3 region: CASSLEGRGGFF. In DNA form, the CDR3 reads TGTGCCAGCAGCTTAGAAGGGCGGGGTGGGTTCTTC. Supplemented by reference TRBV7-9 and TRBJ2-1, the full variable domain reads DTGVSQNPRHKITKRGQNVTFRCDPISEHNRLYWYRQTLGQGPEFLTYFQNEAQLEKSRLLSDRFSAERPKGSFSTLEIQRTEQGDSAMYLCASSLEGRGGFFGPGTRLTVL.

This chain uses TRBV2 with TRBJ2-7; D may be TRBD1 (5 bases). The CDR3 is 12 residues long. Germline loops: CDR1 SNHLY, CDR2 FYNNEI. Trimming left V 5 bases short and J 2 bases short, with 7 bases between. CDR3 nucleotides: TGTGCCAGCAGTTTACAGGCCTACGAGCAGTACTTC. This codes for CASSLQAYEQYF.

The chain is built from TRBV28 and TRBJ2-7; the D gene is possibly TRBD2 (5 bases). Trimming shortened V by 5 bases and J by 0 bases, and 11 bases separated the two germline ends. CDR3 length equals 14 residues. Looked up from germline, CDR1 is MDHEN and CDR2 is SYDVKM. CDR3 nucleotides: TGTGCCAGCAGTCCCCCGGGGAACTCCTACGAGCAGTACTTC. It specifies CASSPPGNSYEQYF.

The genes are TRBV29-1 and TRBJ1-5, with 8 positions matching TRBD1. The CDR3 runs 16 residues. The V segment lost 8 bases and the J segment 0 bases; nucleotides outside the gene matches: 12. Germline values: CDR1 SQVTM, CDR2 ANQGSEA. The CDR3 DNA reads as TGCAGCTTATCGGACAGGGTCAGATATAGCAATCAGCCCCAGCATTTT. Protein product: CSLSDRVRYSNQPQHF.

This sequence joins TRBV6-6 and TRBJ1-2, with a weak D call TRBD1 (6 bases). The V and J ends lost 6 bases and 1 base respectively, with 15 bases between them. The V gene's germline CDR1 is MNHNY and CDR2 SVGAGI (reference sequence). The CDR3 sequence is 15 residues long. DNA for the CDR3: TGTGCCAGCAGCCAGACAGGACTGCGTAACTATGGCTACACCTTC. This sequence encodes CASSQTGLRNYGYTF.

This clone was seen a few times. V is TRBV28 and J is TRBJ2-1, with D possibly matching TRBD1 (6 bases). The CDR3 length is 14 residues. V was cut by 1 base and J by 9 bases, with 13 bases left in between. CDR1 and CDR2 (germline): MDHEN, SYDVKM. The CDR3 nucleotides read TGTGCCAGCAGTTTATCACAGGGAGCGGCTGAGCAGTTCTTC. Translating it yields CASSLSQGAAEQFF.

This clone was seen more than once but under ten times. DNA of the CDR3: TGTGCCAGCACCCCCGGGGAAGCTAACACCGGGGAGCTGTTTTTT. Its protein product is CASTPGEANTGELFF. J is TRBJ2-2 and V is TRBV2; possibly TRBD2 for D (5 bases). The CDR3 extends over 15 amino acids. The V end was cut by 7 bases, the J end by 2 bases, with 14 bases between. Germline V gives CDR1 SNHLY, CDR2 FYNNEI.

This clone has just a few counts. This chain links TRBV2 with TRBJ2-7, with a tentative D call TRBD1 (6 bases). From germline, CDR1 is SNHLY and CDR2 FYNNEI. Trimming pared 8 bases from V and 5 bases from J, leaving 13 bases between. The CDR3 is 12 amino acids. The CDR3 sequence: CASGTGRDEQYF. CDR3 in DNA: TGTGCCAGCGGAACAGGGCGGGACGAGCAGTACTTC.

In its sample, this clone was seen a few times. This chain links TRBV30 with TRBJ1-6, with 12 bases that match TRBD1. CDR1 is GTSNPN, CDR2 SVGIG, per germline (reference sequence). This CDR3 has 13 residues. J was trimmed by 11 bases and V by 5 bases; bases with no gene match: 4. The CDR3 DNA follows: TGTGCCTGGGGGGACAGGGGGCGAACACCCCTCCACTTT. It encodes CAWGDRGRTPLHF.

This clone was counted between two and nine times. The chain joins TRBV2 to TRBJ1-5; tentative D call: TRBD1 (6 bases). Trimming stripped 11 bases from V and 3 bases from J, with 14 bases between. The CDR3 totals 13 residues. In germline, CDR1 is SNHLY, CDR2 FYNNEI. This CDR3 is CAFRTDNNQPQHF. The CDR3 DNA reads TGTGCCTTTCGGACAGATAACAATCAGCCCCAGCATTTT.

This sequence joins TRBV6-5 and TRBJ2-2; D gene unclear. V was shortened by 6 bases and J by 10 bases, with 12 bases between the two germline ends. Germline V CDR1 and CDR2: MNHEY, SVGAGI. The CDR3 is made up of 12 amino acids. The CDR3 region has the DNA TGTGCCAGCAGACCCGAACCGGTGGAGCTGTTTTTT. This codes for CASRPEPVELFF.

This clone turned up a few times. The V and J genes are TRBV5-1 and TRBJ2-5; weak D call: TRBD2 (6 bases). Trimming took off 2 bases at V and 5 bases at J, with 13 bases between the two ends. In germline, CDR1 is SGHRS, CDR2 YFSETQ. CDR3 length: 14 residues. CDR3 protein: CASSFDSGGETQYF. The CDR3 region has the DNA TGCGCCAGCAGCTTCGACAGTGGAGGGGAGACCCAGTACTTC. The complete variable domain, with remaining parts taken from reference TRBV5-1 and TRBJ2-5, reads KAGVTQTPRYLIKTRGQQVTLSCSPISGHRSVSWYQQTPGQGLQFLFEYFSETQRNKGNFPGRFSGRQFSNSRSEMNVSTLELGDSALYLCASSFDSGGETQYFGPGTRLLVL.

This clone was detected a few times. The rearrangement uses TRBV4-2 and TRBJ2-7; D gene uncertain. Trimming took off 1 base at V and 3 bases at J, with 10 bases between the two ends. In germline, CDR1 is LGHNA, CDR2 YNFKEQ. The CDR3 has 14 residues. CDR3 residues: CASSQGRQNYEQYF. The CDR3 DNA reads TGTGCCAGCAGCCAAGGAAGACAAAACTACGAGCAGTACTTC.

The CDR3 region is CSWSSGEETQYF. For the CDR3, the DNA is TGCAGCTGGTCTAGCGGGGAAGAGACCCAGTACTTC. The V call is TRBV29-1, the J call TRBJ2-5; 9 bases match TRBD2. Germline trimming cut 8 bases from V and 3 bases from J; bases unmatched to any gene: 4. CDR1 and CDR2 (germline): SQVTM, ANQGSEA. The CDR3 sequence is 12 residues long.

This clone occurred a few times. The J gene is TRBJ2-2, the V gene TRBV12-5; maybe TRBD2 (5 bases). CDR1 is LGHNT, CDR2 FRNRAP, per germline. The CDR3 consists of 14 residues. The V gene lost 6 bases and the J gene lost 3 bases, with 11 bases spanning the gap. The CDR3 DNA follows: TGTGCTAGTGGAAAGGACGGGGACACCGGGGAGCTGTTTTTT. Translating gives CASGKDGDTGELFF.

The chain is built from TRBV11-2 and TRBJ1-5; no reliable D call. V lost 0 bases and J 4 bases, leaving 4 bases between the germline ends. This CDR3 contains 13 residues. CDR1 and CDR2 (germline): SGHAT, FQNNGV. CDR3 bases: TGTGCCAGCAGCTTAGATCTTAATCAGCCCCAGCATTTT. This translates into CASSLDLNQPQHF.

A note on this clone: Different DNA sequences within this sample yield the same CDR3. The chain is built from TRBV29-1 and TRBJ1-2; TRBD1 matches 7 bases. CDR1 is SQVTM, CDR2 ANQGSEA, per germline. V trimming: 4 bases; J trimming: 2 bases; junction bases outside the gene matches: 4. The CDR3 contains 13 residues. The CDR3 reads CSVATGSNYGYTF. DNA of the CDR3: TGCAGCGTTGCGACAGGGTCGAACTATGGCTACACCTTC.